This T cell receptor beta chain was captured by sequencing in a study of cytomegalovirus exposure and HLA in healthy donors. Study conclusions and caveats: Looking again later, the authors saw that most CMV-associated TCR beta chains seemed HLA-restricted.

This clone was seen a handful of times. Its antigen is unknown. Germline CDR1 and CDR2: MNHEY and SVGAGI. The trim removed 8 bases at V and 5 bases at J, leaving 9 bases unmatched. CDR3 length equals 15 residues. Primers included in the PCR were 60 Vbeta and 13 Jbeta primers. Profiled with immunoSEQ multiplex PCR; TCRdb holds only in-frame clones, not every one. The sample shows about 98,000 clones, under 80% of them seen only once. V is TRBV6-5 and J is TRBJ2-5, with TRBD2 matching over 12 bases. This sequence originates from a male donor in good health and CMV-seronegative. The sequenced sample consisted of PBMCs. This CDR3 reads CASFRTSGIRETQYF. In DNA, the CDR3 is TGTGCCAGCTTTAGGACTAGCGGGATTCGGGAGACCCAGTACTTC.